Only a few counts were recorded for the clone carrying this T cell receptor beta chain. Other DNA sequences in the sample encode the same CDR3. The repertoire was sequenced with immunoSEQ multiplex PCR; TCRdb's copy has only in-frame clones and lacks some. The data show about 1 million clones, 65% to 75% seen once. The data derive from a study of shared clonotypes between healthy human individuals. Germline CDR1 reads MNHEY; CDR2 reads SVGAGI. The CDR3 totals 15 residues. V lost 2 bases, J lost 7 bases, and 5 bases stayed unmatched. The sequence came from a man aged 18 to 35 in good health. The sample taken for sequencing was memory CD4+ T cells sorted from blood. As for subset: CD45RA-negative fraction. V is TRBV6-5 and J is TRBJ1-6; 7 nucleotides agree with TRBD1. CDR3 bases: TGTGCCAGCAGTTACGAGGGGGCGCGCAATTCACCCCTCCACTTT. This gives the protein CASSYEGARNSPLHF.